This T cell receptor (beta chain) was captured in a study of blood T cell repertoires in COVID-19. Study-wide background: The study drew acute and convalescent COVID-19 samples from the United States, Italy and Spain. Nucleic acid was either cDNA or gDNA, and it came from T cells, B-cell-depleted T cells, or PBMCs.

This clone is a singleton in its sample. Per the authors' pipeline: From reference gene primer amplification, estimates of nucleated cell counts were derived. Clones were sequenced by immunoSEQ multiplex PCR, and TCRdb holds only the in-frame ones, with some missing. From that table come the V and J calls and clone size; the DNA was used to work out D and trimming. The sample includes more than 90,000 clones, roughly 90% of them seen just once. Germline V lookup: CDR1 LNHDA, CDR2 SQIVND (reference sequence). The CDR3 has 16 residues. Unmatched junction bases numbered 9, after V lost 6 bases and J lost 2 bases.

The chain combines TRBV19 with TRBJ1-2, with 10 bases that match TRBD1. The TCR was taken from a human donor in a cohort sampled during active COVID-19. Source material: peripheral blood. CDR3 coding DNA: TGTGCCAGTAGCGGACAGGGGGAAGGGTCCAACTATGGCTACACCTTC. Amino acid sequence: CASSGQGEGSNYGYTF.